These T cell receptor beta chains were read from a single sample in a study of early T cells in non-severe SARS-CoV-2 infection. TCRdb redid the calling of the 5' RACE reads with MiXCR, one entry per CDR3 protein. The top ten clones hold roughly a sixth of a sample with some 67,000 distinct CDR3 sequences, more than 8% of them seen once. The starting material was whole blood, obtained at baseline. The source is an adult who was a healthcare worker with PCR-confirmed SARS-CoV-2 infection or an uninfected control (not recorded which). Both conserved end residues are part of each CDR3. The D gene is left open where the match is weak. The listing skips clone size in some rows; elsewhere it reads once, few, many or a size class.

V: TRBV7-2; D: TRBD2; size: NA; J: TRBJ2-7; DNA: TGTGCCAGCAGCTCATTCAGCGGGAGGGCCTACGAGCAGTACTTC; CDR3: CASSSFSGRAYEQYF
V: TRBV7-9; D: TRBD2; size: few; J: TRBJ2-4; DNA: TGTGCCAGCAGCTACCTGACTAGCGGGATAATAGCCAAAAACATTCAGTACTTC; CDR3: CASSYLTSGIIAKNIQYF
V: TRBV10-3; D: NA; size: few; J: TRBJ2-7; DNA: TGTGCCATCAGTCCCGGGAACCACGAGCAGTACTTC; CDR3: CAISPGNHEQYF
V: TRBV7-2; D: NA; size: many; J: TRBJ1-4; DNA: TGTGCCAGCAGCTTAGCGTCCCTTAATGAAAAACTGTTTTTT; CDR3: CASSLASLNEKLFF
V: TRBV30; D: NA; size: NA; J: TRBJ2-6; DNA: TGTGCCTGGGGGGAAGCCAACGTCCTGACTTTC; CDR3: CAWGEANVLTF
V: TRBV4-1; D: NA; size: many; J: TRBJ1-2; DNA: TGCGCCAGCAGCCAAGATGGGGGGAGGTATGGCTACACCTTC; CDR3: CASSQDGGRYGYTF
V: TRBV10-3; D: NA; size: few; J: TRBJ1-2; DNA: TGTGCCATCATAGACAGCCCCTCTAACTATGGCTACACCTTC; CDR3: CAIIDSPSNYGYTF
V: TRBV29-1; D: NA; size: NA; J: TRBJ2-3; DNA: TGCAGCGCCGACGGGGGAAATACGCAGTATTTT; CDR3: CSADGGNTQYF
V: TRBV28; D: NA; size: few; J: TRBJ1-3; DNA: TGTGCCAGCAGTCCCCCGGGACTCGGAAACACCATATATTTT; CDR3: CASSPPGLGNTIYF
V: TRBV4-1; D: NA; size: few; J: TRBJ2-1; DNA: TGCGCCAGCAGCCAAAAGTGGGACCAATTCCGTAATGAGCAGTTCTTC; CDR3: CASSQKWDQFRNEQFF
V: TRBV10-3; D: NA; size: NA; J: TRBJ2-1; DNA: TGTGCCATCAGTGAGTCGGATGGTCCGCTCTACAATGAGCAGTTCTTC; CDR3: CAISESDGPLYNEQFF
V: TRBV27; D: TRBD1; size: many; J: TRBJ2-7; DNA: TGTGCCAGCAGTTCCCGGGACAGGGGGAGCACCTCTGCCTACGAGCAGTACTTC; CDR3: CASSSRDRGSTSAYEQYF
V: TRBV6-2/TRBV6-3; D: TRBD2; size: many; J: TRBJ2-7; DNA: TGTGCCAGCAGTTACTTCTTCTCCGGGACTACGGGGATCGAGCAGTACTTC; CDR3: CASSYFFSGTTGIEQYF
V: TRBV6-2/TRBV6-3; D: TRBD2; size: few; J: TRBJ2-5; DNA: TGTGCCAGCAGTACCCTAGCGGGGGCGCCGAAGTACTTC; CDR3: CASSTLAGAPKYF
V: TRBV29-1; D: NA; size: NA; J: TRBJ2-7; DNA: TGCAGCGTTAGCAGCGGCCAATCCTACGAGCAGTACTTC; CDR3: CSVSSGQSYEQYF
V: TRBV6-2/TRBV6-3; D: TRBD2; size: few; J: TRBJ2-2; DNA: TGTGCCAGCAGTTACTCGATGATCCTAGCGGGAGAAACCGGGGAGCTGTTTTTT; CDR3: CASSYSMILAGETGELFF
V: TRBV24-1; D: NA; size: NA; J: TRBJ2-5; DNA: TGTGCCACCAGTGACCCGCGGACACGGCAAGAGACCCAGTACTTC; CDR3: CATSDPRTRQETQYF
V: TRBV7-2; D: TRBD1; size: many; J: TRBJ2-5; DNA: TGTGCCAGCAGCTTTAGACAGGGGGGATCGGAGACCCAGTACTTC; CDR3: CASSFRQGGSETQYF
V: TRBV13; D: TRBD2; size: many; J: TRBJ2-5; DNA: TGTGCCAGCAGCTCCCCCGTAAGCGGGGCCCAAGAGACCCAGTACTTC; CDR3: CASSSPVSGAQETQYF
V: TRBV5-6; D: TRBD1; size: NA; J: TRBJ2-2; DNA: TGTGCCAGCAGCCCAACCGGGACAGGGCGTACCGGGGAGCTGTTTTTT; CDR3: CASSPTGTGRTGELFF
V: TRBV6-4; D: NA; size: few; J: TRBJ2-3; DNA: TGTGCCAGCAGTGACTCGAACGGGGACACAGATACGCAGTATTTT; CDR3: CASSDSNGDTDTQYF
V: TRBV20-1; D: NA; size: few; J: TRBJ2-7; DNA: TGCAGTGCTAGAGATCAGGGAATGACTCCCTACGAGCAGTACTTC; CDR3: CSARDQGMTPYEQYF
V: TRBV20-1; D: NA; size: few; J: TRBJ2-5; DNA: TGCAGTGCTAGAGATTTGTCAGGAGAGACCCAGTACTTC; CDR3: CSARDLSGETQYF
V: TRBV5-6; D: NA; size: few; J: TRBJ1-1; DNA: TGTGCCAGCAGCTCGCTTCTAGGGTCCCCGAGGGTGAACACTGAAGCTTTCTTT; CDR3: CASSSLLGSPRVNTEAFF
V: TRBV7-9; D: NA; size: NA; J: TRBJ2-6; DNA: TGTGCCAGCAGCCCAGAACTAGGGTTCCACCCTGGGGCCAACGTCCTGACTTTC; CDR3: CASSPELGFHPGANVLTF
V: TRBV19; D: TRBD2; size: NA; J: TRBJ2-1; DNA: TGTGCCACCCTAGCGGAAGGCCCCTACAATGAGCAGTTCTTC; CDR3: CATLAEGPYNEQFF
V: TRBV19; D: TRBD1; size: NA; J: TRBJ2-1; DNA: TGTGCCAGTAGTACACAGCTAACAGGGGGATCTTACAATGAGCAGTTCTTC; CDR3: CASSTQLTGGSYNEQFF
V: TRBV28; D: NA; size: few; J: TRBJ1-5; DNA: TGTGCCAGCAGTTTAGGGCAGGGTGGTCAGCCCCAGCATTTT; CDR3: CASSLGQGGQPQHF
V: TRBV6-2/TRBV6-3; D: NA; size: NA; J: TRBJ2-2; DNA: TGTGCCAGCAGCCTACAGGCGCCGAACACCGGGGAGCTGTTTTTT; CDR3: CASSLQAPNTGELFF
V: TRBV4-3; D: NA; size: many; J: TRBJ2-5; DNA: TGCGCCAGCAGCCAAGACGCTCAGGAAGAGACCCAGTACTTC; CDR3: CASSQDAQEETQYF
V: TRBV20-1; D: NA; size: NA; J: TRBJ2-1; DNA: TGCAGCGGTAGTGGCCCCCGGCATGATGAGCAGTTCTTC; CDR3: CSGSGPRHDEQFF
V: TRBV6-6; D: NA; size: few; J: TRBJ2-2; DNA: TGTGCCAGCAGCAGCACAGGGCTGGACACCGGGGAGCTGTTTTTT; CDR3: CASSSTGLDTGELFF
V: TRBV7-2; D: NA; size: NA; J: TRBJ2-6; DNA: TGTGCCAGCACCCTTGCCTCTGGGGCCAACGTCCTGACTTTC; CDR3: CASTLASGANVLTF
V: TRBV7-2; D: NA; size: NA; J: TRBJ2-1; DNA: TGTGCCAGCAGCGCGGACAGAGGGGAGCAGTTCTTC; CDR3: CASSADRGEQFF
V: TRBV11-2; D: NA; size: few; J: TRBJ2-6; DNA: TGTGCCAGCAGCTTAGTGAGTGTGTCTGGGGCCAACGTCCTGACTTTC; CDR3: CASSLVSVSGANVLTF
V: TRBV11-1; D: NA; size: few; J: TRBJ2-7; DNA: TGTGCCAGCAGCTTAAGAGGATACGAGCAGTACTTC; CDR3: CASSLRGYEQYF
V: TRBV12-3/TRBV12-4; D: NA; size: few; J: TRBJ2-4; DNA: TGTGCCAGCAGTTTCCAACTAGCCAACATTCAGTACTTC; CDR3: CASSFQLANIQYF
V: TRBV28; D: TRBD1; size: many; J: TRBJ2-7; DNA: TGTGCCAGCAGTCCTGGTAGGACAGGTAATTCCGAGCAGTACTTC; CDR3: CASSPGRTGNSEQYF
V: TRBV20-1; D: NA; size: NA; J: TRBJ1-1; DNA: TGCAGTGCTTCCGTCTGGCAGGGCAACACTGAAGCTTTCTTT; CDR3: CSASVWQGNTEAFF
V: TRBV4-3; D: TRBD1; size: few; J: TRBJ2-7; DNA: TGCGCCAGCAGCCAAGTACAGGGGATTAGTTCCTACGAGCAGTACTTC; CDR3: CASSQVQGISSYEQYF
V: TRBV7-2; D: NA; size: NA; J: TRBJ2-7; DNA: TGTGCCAGCAGCTTAGGGATTCTCGGGACCGCAAACTACGAGCAGTACTTC; CDR3: CASSLGILGTANYEQYF
V: TRBV7-2; D: NA; size: many; J: TRBJ2-1; DNA: TGTGCCAGCAGCTTCAGGACTGGGGGTTTCGAGCAGTTCTTC; CDR3: CASSFRTGGFEQFF
V: TRBV28; D: NA; size: NA; J: TRBJ2-1; DNA: TGTGCCAGCAGACTAGTTGAGTGGTCCTACAATGAGCAGTTCTTC; CDR3: CASRLVEWSYNEQFF
V: TRBV4-2; D: NA; size: many; J: TRBJ2-7; DNA: TGTGCCAGCAGCCTACCCGCGGAGGGGGAGCAGTACTTC; CDR3: CASSLPAEGEQYF
V: TRBV24-1; D: NA; size: many; J: TRBJ1-6; DNA: TGTGCCACCAGTGGAGGAGGGGACAATTCACCCCTCCACTTT; CDR3: CATSGGGDNSPLHF
V: TRBV20-1; D: TRBD1; size: NA; J: TRBJ1-5; DNA: TGCAGTGCTACCTCCGGGACAGGGAATCAGCCCCAGCATTTT; CDR3: CSATSGTGNQPQHF
V: TRBV12-3/TRBV12-4; D: NA; size: many; J: TRBJ2-5; DNA: TGTGCCAGCAGTTTTCTGGCTGAGACCCAGTACTTC; CDR3: CASSFLAETQYF
V: TRBV21-1; D: NA; size: NA; J: TRBJ2-2; DNA: TGTGCCAGCAGCAAAGAGGGCCATACAAGCAACACCGGGGAGCTGTTTTTT; CDR3: CASSKEGHTSNTGELFF
V: TRBV7-9; D: NA; size: NA; J: TRBJ2-2; DNA: TGTGCCAGCAGCCCACCTATGGGCCCCGGGGAGCTGTTTTTT; CDR3: CASSPPMGPGELFF
V: TRBV5-1; D: TRBD2; size: NA; J: TRBJ2-7; DNA: TGCGCCAGCAGCTTGGGCGGGAGCGTGAAAGAGCAGTACTTC; CDR3: CASSLGGSVKEQYF
V: TRBV11-2; D: NA; size: NA; J: TRBJ1-1; DNA: TGTGCCAGCAGCTTAACCCGAAGAGAGGCTTTCTTT; CDR3: CASSLTRREAFF
V: TRBV4-1; D: TRBD2; size: NA; J: TRBJ2-1; DNA: TGCGCCAGCAATGGAGCGGGAGGGTCGGTCAATGAGCAGTTCTTC; CDR3: CASNGAGGSVNEQFF
V: TRBV6-6; D: TRBD1; size: many; J: TRBJ1-4; DNA: TGTGCCAGCAGTTACTCGCGTACAGGGGGAACTAATGAAAAACTGTTTTTT; CDR3: CASSYSRTGGTNEKLFF
V: TRBV9; D: NA; size: NA; J: TRBJ2-6; DNA: TGTGCCAGCAGCGTTGTGGTCCACTCTGGGGCCAACGTCCTGACTTTC; CDR3: CASSVVVHSGANVLTF
V: TRBV7-2; D: NA; size: many; J: TRBJ2-3; DNA: TGTGCCAGCAGCTTATCCAGGACCCCCGGGAATACGCAGTATTTT; CDR3: CASSLSRTPGNTQYF
V: TRBV29-1; D: NA; size: few; J: TRBJ1-1; DNA: TGCAGCGTGCCCGACGGGGACACTGAAGCTTTCTTT; CDR3: CSVPDGDTEAFF
V: TRBV14; D: TRBD2; size: few; J: TRBJ2-7; DNA: TGTGCCAGCAGCCAGAGTGGACTAGCGGGAGGTAAATCCTACGAGCAGTACTTC; CDR3: CASSQSGLAGGKSYEQYF